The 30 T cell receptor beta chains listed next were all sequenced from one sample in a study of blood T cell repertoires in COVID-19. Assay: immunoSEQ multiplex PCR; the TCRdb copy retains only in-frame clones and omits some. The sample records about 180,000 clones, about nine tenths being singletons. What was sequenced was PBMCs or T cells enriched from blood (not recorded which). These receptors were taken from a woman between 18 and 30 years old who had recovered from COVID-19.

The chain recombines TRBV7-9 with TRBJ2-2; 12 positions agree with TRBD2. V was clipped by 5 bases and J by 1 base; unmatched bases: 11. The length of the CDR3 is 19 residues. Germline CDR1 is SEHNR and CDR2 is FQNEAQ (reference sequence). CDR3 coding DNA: TGTGCCAGCAGCCCGCATCGACTAGCGGGGGCCGGGAACACCGGGGAGCTGTTTTTT. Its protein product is CASSPHRLAGAGNTGELFF.

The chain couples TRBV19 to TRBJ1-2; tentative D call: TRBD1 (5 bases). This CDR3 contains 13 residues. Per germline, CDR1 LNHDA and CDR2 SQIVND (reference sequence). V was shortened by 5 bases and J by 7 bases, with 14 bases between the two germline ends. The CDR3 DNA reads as TGTGCCAGTAGTCATTCTACGGGGGTTGGCTACACCTTC. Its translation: CASSHSTGVGYTF.

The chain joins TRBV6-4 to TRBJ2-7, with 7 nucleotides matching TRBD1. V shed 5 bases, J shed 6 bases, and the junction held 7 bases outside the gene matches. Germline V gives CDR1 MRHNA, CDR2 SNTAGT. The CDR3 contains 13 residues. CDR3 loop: CASSYSRDSEQYF. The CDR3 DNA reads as TGTGCCAGCAGTTATTCCCGGGACAGCGAGCAGTACTTC.

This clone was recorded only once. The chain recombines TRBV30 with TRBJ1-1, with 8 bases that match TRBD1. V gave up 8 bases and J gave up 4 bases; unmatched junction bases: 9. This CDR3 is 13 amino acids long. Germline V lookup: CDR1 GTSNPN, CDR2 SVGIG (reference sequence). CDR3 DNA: TGTGCCGGAAGGACAGGGTGGAGCACTGAAGCTTTCTTT. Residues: CAGRTGWSTEAFF.

CDR3 nucleotides: TGTGCCAGCAGGTTAGCGGCCCGAGATACGCAGTATTTT. Its translation is CASRLAARDTQYF. The chain recombines TRBV6-5 with TRBJ2-3; a possible D gene is TRBD2 (6 bases). Per germline, CDR1 MNHEY and CDR2 SVGAGI. Trimming took 6 bases from V and 5 from J, leaving 12 bases between them. The CDR3 sequence is 13 residues long.

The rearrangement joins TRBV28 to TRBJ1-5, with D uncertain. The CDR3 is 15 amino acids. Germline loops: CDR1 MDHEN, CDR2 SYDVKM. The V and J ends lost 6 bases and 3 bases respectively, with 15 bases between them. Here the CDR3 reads CASSTPRDLNQPQHF. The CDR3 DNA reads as TGTGCCAGCAGCACTCCCCGGGATCTCAATCAGCCCCAGCATTTT.

CDR3 bases: TGTGCCAGCAGCGACGAACGTCCGTCGAAAGGGGATCATTCACCCCTCCACTTT. Amino acid sequence: CASSDERPSKGDHSPLHF. This chain uses TRBV5-6 with TRBJ1-6, with D possibly matching TRBD1 (5 bases). This CDR3 is 18 amino acids long. Germline V gives CDR1 SGHDT, CDR2 YYEEEE. Trimming removed 4 bases from V and 8 bases from J, with 25 bases in between.

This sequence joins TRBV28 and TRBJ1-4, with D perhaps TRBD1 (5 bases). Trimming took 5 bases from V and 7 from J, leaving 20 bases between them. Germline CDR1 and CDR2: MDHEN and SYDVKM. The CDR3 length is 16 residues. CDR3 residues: CASSPGTAGFGEKLFF. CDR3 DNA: TGTGCCAGCAGTCCCGGGACTGCCGGATTTGGTGAAAAACTGTTTTTT.

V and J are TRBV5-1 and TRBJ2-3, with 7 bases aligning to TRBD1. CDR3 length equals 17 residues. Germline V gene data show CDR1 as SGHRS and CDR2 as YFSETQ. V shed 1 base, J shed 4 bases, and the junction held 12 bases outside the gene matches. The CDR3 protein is CASSLLRTGFPPDTQYF. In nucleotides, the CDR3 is TGCGCCAGCAGCTTGCTGAGGACAGGTTTTCCCCCAGATACGCAGTATTTT.

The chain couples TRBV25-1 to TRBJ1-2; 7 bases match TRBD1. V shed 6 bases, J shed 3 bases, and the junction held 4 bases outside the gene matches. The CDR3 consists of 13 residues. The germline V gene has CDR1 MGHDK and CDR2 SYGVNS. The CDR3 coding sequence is TGTGCCAGCAGCACCCAGGGGGACTATGGCTACACCTTC. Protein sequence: CASSTQGDYGYTF.

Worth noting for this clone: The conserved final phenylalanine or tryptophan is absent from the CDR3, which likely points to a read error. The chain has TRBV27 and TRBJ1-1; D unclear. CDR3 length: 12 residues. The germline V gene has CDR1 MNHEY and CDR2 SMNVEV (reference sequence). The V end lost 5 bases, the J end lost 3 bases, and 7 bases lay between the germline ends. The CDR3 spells CASSRMDTEAFS. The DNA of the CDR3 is TGTGCCAGCAGTCGTATGGACACTGAAGCTTTCTCT.

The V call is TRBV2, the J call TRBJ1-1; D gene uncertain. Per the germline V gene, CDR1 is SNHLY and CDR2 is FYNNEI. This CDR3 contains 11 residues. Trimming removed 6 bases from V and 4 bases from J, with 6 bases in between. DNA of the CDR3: TGTGCCAGCAGGTATGTCACTGAAGCTTTCTTT. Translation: CASRYVTEAFF.

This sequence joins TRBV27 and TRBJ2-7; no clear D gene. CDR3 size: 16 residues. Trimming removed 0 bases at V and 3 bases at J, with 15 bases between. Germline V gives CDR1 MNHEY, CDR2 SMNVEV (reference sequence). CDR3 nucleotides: TGTGCCAGCAGTTTATCGGGCCAGGTGATAGTCTACGAGCAGTACTTC. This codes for CASSLSGQVIVYEQYF.

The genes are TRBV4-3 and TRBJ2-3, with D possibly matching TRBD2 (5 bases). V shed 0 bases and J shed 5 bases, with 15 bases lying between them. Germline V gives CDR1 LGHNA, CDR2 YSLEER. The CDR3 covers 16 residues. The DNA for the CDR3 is TGCGCCAGCAGCCAAGATCTGTCTACCGGGATAGATACGCAGTATTTT. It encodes CASSQDLSTGIDTQYF.

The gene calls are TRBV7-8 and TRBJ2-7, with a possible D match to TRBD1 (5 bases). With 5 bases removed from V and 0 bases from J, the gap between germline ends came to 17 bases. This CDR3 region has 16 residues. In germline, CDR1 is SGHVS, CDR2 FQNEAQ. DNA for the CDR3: TGTGCCAGCAGCCGAGAAATTACAGGAGACTCCTACGAGCAGTACTTC. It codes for CASSREITGDSYEQYF. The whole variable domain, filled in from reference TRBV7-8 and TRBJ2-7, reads GAGVSQSPRYKVAKRGQDVALRCDPISGHVSLFWYQQALGQGPEFLTYFQNEAQLDKSGLPSDRFFAERPEGSVSTLKIQRTQQEDSAVYLCASSREITGDSYEQYFGPGTRLTVT.

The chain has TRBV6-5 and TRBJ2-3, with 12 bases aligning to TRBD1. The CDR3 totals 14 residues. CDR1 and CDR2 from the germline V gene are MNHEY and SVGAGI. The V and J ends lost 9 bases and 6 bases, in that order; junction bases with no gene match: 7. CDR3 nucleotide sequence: TGTGCCAGAGAGGGACAGGGGGCGCGGGATACGCAGTATTTT. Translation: CAREGQGARDTQYF.

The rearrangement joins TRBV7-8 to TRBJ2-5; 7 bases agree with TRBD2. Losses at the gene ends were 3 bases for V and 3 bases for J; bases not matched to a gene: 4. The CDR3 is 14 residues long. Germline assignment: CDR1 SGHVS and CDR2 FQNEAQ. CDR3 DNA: TGTGCCAGCAGCTTTTTGGGGGGGGAAGAGACCCAGTACTTC. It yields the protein CASSFLGGEETQYF.

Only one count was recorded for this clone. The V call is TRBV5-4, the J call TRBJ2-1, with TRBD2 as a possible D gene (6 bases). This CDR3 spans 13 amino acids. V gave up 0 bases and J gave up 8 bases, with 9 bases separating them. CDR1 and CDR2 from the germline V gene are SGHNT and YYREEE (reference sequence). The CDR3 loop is CASSLDGEDEQFF. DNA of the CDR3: TGTGCCAGCAGCTTGGACGGGGAGGATGAGCAGTTCTTC.

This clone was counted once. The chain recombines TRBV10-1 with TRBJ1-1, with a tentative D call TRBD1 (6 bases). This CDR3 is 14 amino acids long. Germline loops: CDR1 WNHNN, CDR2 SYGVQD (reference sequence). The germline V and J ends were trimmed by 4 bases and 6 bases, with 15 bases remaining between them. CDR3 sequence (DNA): TGCGCCAGCAGTGCCTCAGGGGAAACGGCTGAAGCTTTCTTT. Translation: CASSASGETAEAFF.

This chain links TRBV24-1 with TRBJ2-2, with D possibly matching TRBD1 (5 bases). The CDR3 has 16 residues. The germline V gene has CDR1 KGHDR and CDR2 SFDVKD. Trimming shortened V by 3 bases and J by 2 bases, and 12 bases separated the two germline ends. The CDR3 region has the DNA TGTGCCACCAGTGATGGATTGGGGCGCAACACCGGGGAGCTGTTTTTT. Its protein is CATSDGLGRNTGELFF.

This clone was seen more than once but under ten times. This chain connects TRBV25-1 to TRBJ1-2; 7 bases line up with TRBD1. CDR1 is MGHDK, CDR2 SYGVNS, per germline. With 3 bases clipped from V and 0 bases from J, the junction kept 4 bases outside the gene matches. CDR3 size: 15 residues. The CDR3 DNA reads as TGTGCCAGCAGTGAGGCAGGGGGAGCTAACTATGGCTACACCTTC. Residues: CASSEAGGANYGYTF.

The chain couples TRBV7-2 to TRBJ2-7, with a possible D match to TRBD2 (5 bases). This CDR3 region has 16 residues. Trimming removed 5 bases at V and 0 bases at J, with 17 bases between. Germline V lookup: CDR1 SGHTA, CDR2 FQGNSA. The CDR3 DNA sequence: TGTGCCAGCAGCCTTATAACGGACTCCTCCTCCTACGAGCAGTACTTC. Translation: CASSLITDSSSYEQYF. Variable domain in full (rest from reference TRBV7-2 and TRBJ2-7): GAGVSQSPSNKVTEKGKDVELRCDPISGHTALYWYRQSLGQGLEFLIYFQGNSAPDKSGLPSDRFSAERTGGSVSTLTIQRTQQEDSAVYLCASSLITDSSSYEQYFGPGTRLTVT.

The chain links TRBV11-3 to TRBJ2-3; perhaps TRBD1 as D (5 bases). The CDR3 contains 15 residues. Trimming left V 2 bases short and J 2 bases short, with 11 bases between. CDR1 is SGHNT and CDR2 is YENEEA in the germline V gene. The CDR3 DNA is TGTGCCAGCAGCTTATCAGGGTCATACACAGATACGCAGTATTTT. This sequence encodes CASSLSGSYTDTQYF. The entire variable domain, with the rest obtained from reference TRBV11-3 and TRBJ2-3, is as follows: EAGVVQSPRYKIIEKKQPVAFWCNPISGHNTLYWYLQNLGQGPELLIRYENEEAVDDSQLPKDRFSAERLKGVDSTLKIQPAELGDSAVYLCASSLSGSYTDTQYFGPGTRLTVL.

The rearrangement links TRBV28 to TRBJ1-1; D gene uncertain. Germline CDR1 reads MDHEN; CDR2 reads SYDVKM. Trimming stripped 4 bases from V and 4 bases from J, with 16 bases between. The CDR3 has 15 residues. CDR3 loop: CASSWAGRWSTEAFF. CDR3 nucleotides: TGTGCCAGCAGTTGGGCGGGGAGGTGGAGCACTGAAGCTTTCTTT.

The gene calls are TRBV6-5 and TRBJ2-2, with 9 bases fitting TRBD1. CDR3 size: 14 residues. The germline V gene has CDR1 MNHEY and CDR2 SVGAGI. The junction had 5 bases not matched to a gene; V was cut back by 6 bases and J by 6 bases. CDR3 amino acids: CASSGTGWPGELFF. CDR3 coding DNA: TGTGCCAGCAGCGGGACAGGGTGGCCCGGGGAGCTGTTTTTT.

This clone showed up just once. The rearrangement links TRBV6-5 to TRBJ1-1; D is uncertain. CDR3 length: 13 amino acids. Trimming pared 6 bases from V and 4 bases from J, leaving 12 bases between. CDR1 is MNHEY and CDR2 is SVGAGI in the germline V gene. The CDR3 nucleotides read TGTGCCAGCAGCCGAGTCGAGGGCACTGAAGCTTTCTTT. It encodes CASSRVEGTEAFF.

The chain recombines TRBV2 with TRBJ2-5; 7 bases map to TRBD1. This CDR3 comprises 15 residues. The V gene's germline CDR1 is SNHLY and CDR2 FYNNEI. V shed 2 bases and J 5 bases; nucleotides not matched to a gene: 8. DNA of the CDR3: TGTGCCAGCAGTGAAAGCGGACAGGTACTGGAGACCCAGTACTTC. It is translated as CASSESGQVLETQYF.

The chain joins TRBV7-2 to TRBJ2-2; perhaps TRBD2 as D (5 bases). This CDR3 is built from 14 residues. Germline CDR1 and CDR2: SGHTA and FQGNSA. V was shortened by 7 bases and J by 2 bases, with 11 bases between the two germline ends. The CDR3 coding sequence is TGTGCCAGCACAGGTCGGGGAAACACCGGGGAGCTGTTTTTT. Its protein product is CASTGRGNTGELFF.

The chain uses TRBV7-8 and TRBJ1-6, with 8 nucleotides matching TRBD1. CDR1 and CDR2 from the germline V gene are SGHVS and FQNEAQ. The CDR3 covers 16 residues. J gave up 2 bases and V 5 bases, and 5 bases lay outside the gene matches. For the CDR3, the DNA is TGTGCCAGCAGCCTCCAGGGGGCCGCCTATAATTCACCCCTCCACTTT. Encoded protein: CASSLQGAAYNSPLHF. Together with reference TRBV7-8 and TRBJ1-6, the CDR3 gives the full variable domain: GAGVSQSPRYKVAKRGQDVALRCDPISGHVSLFWYQQALGQGPEFLTYFQNEAQLDKSGLPSDRFFAERPEGSVSTLKIQRTQQEDSAVYLCASSLQGAAYNSPLHFGNGTRLTVT.

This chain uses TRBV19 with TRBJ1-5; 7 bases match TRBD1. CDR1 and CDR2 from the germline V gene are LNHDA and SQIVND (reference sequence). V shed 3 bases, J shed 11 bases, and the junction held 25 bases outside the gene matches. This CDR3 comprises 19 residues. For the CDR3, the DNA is TGTGCCAGTAGTATCGGAAGAACCGGGACAGATCTTTGGGGGGAGTCCCAGCATTTT. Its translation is CASSIGRTGTDLWGESQHF.